One and the same sample provided the 6 T cell receptor beta chains below, sequenced in a study of cytomegalovirus exposure and HLA in healthy donors. PCR employed 60 Vbeta and 13 Jbeta primers. Measured with immunoSEQ multiplex PCR; TCRdb has only the in-frame clones, and not every one. The sample lists over 150,000 clones, about 80% occurring once. The sample taken for sequencing was PBMCs. All receptors derive from a woman between 40 and 55 years old in good health and CMV-seronegative.

CDR3 protein: CASSTYGGEGQPQHF. CDR3 bases: TGTGCCAGTAGTACCTACGGAGGGGAGGGCCAGCCCCAGCATTTT. This chain uses TRBV19 with TRBJ1-5; D perhaps matches TRBD1 (5 bases). This CDR3 spans 15 amino acids. CDR1 and CDR2 from the germline V gene are LNHDA and SQIVND (reference sequence). V dropped 4 bases and J dropped 7 bases, with 17 bases sitting between them. Full variable domain (missing parts from reference TRBV19 and TRBJ1-5): DGGITQSPKYLFRKEGQNVTLSCEQNLNHDAMYWYRQDPGQGLRLIYYSQIVNDFQKGDIAEGYSVSREKKESFPLTVTSAQKNPTAFYLCASSTYGGEGQPQHFGDGTRLSIL.

CDR3: CASSLGTGAGNTIYF. The CDR3 DNA follows: TGTGCCAGCAGTTTGGGAACAGGGGCTGGAAACACCATATATTTT. This sequence joins TRBV27 and TRBJ1-3; TRBD1 matches 7 bases. The V gene end was trimmed by 3 bases and the J gene end by 2 bases; junction bases not matched to a gene: 4. Per germline, CDR1 MNHEY and CDR2 SMNVEV (reference sequence). CDR3 length: 15 residues.

In this sample, this clone turned up once. This chain joins TRBV19 and TRBJ2-1, with TRBD1 as a possible D gene (6 bases). CDR3 length: 17 residues. V lost 1 base and J lost 1, with 14 bases in between. The germline gives CDR1 LNHDA, CDR2 SQIVND (reference sequence). CDR3 in amino acids: CASSIAGIDRSYNEQFF. CDR3 DNA: TGTGCCAGTAGTATAGCAGGAATCGACAGGTCCTACAATGAGCAGTTCTTC.

This rearrangement joins TRBV29-1 to TRBJ1-2; 7 bases are a match to TRBD1. J gave up 6 bases and V 3 bases, and 1 base lay outside the gene matches. The CDR3 totals 11 residues. Germline V gives CDR1 SQVTM, CDR2 ANQGSEA. The CDR3 nucleotides are TGCAGCGTTGAGACAGGGCATGGCTACACCTTC. Translation: CSVETGHGYTF.

This clone was counted between two and nine times. The genes are TRBV7-9 and TRBJ2-7; a weak D match, TRBD1 (6 bases). This CDR3 has 16 residues. Germline V gives CDR1 SEHNR, CDR2 FQNEAQ (reference sequence). The V end was cut by 0 bases, the J end by 0 bases, with 12 bases between. DNA of the CDR3: TGTGCCAGCAGCTTAGCAGGGGGTAGGGACTCCTACGAGCAGTACTTC. Its protein is CASSLAGGRDSYEQYF.

The chain uses TRBV5-6 and TRBJ2-7, with 7 nucleotides matching TRBD2. The junction had 11 bases not matched to a gene; V was cut back by 3 bases and J by 5 bases. Germline V gene lookup returns CDR1 SGHDT and CDR2 YYEEEE. The length of the CDR3 is 15 residues. The DNA of the CDR3 is TGTGCCAGCAGCTCCCGAGGTGGGCGGGAGCACGAGCAGTACTTC. As protein: CASSSRGGREHEQYF.